Each of the 32 T cell receptor beta chains below was sequenced from the same sample in a study of control samples from healthy donors and cancer patients. The assay was immunoSEQ multiplex PCR, and TCRdb's table has in-frame clones only and misses some. The top ten clones hold around 0.8% of a sample with tens of thousands of clones, around nine tenths of them seen once. Sequenced: PBMCs. The receptors shown here come from a man in his thirties or forties with colorectal cancer.

This clone was detected only once. The chain employs TRBV15 and TRBJ1-1, with D tentatively TRBD1 (6 bases). The CDR3 runs 15 residues. Trimming removed 2 bases at V and 4 bases at J, with 14 bases between. CDR1 is LNHNV and CDR2 is YYDKDF in the germline V gene (reference sequence). The CDR3 sequence: CATSRSTGLATEAFF. The CDR3 nucleotides are TGTGCCACCAGCAGATCCACAGGGTTGGCCACTGAAGCTTTCTTT.

The CDR3 loop is CATSRDLQGVGNTIYF. For the CDR3, the DNA is TGTGCCACCAGCAGAGATCTACAGGGGGTTGGAAACACCATATATTTT. The V call is TRBV15, the J call TRBJ1-3, with 8 bases identical to TRBD1. CDR1 and CDR2 from the germline V gene are LNHNV and YYDKDF (reference sequence). The CDR3 is 16 amino acids. V lost 0 bases, J lost 3 bases, and 4 bases stayed unmatched. Together with reference TRBV15 and TRBJ1-3, the CDR3 gives the full variable domain: DAMVIQNPRYQVTQFGKPVTLSCSQTLNHNVMYWYQQKSSQAPKLLFHYYDKDFNNEADTPDNFQSRRPNTSFCFLDIRSPGLGDTAMYLCATSRDLQGVGNTIYFGEGSWLTVV.

The chain is built from TRBV19 and TRBJ2-1; the match to TRBD2 covers 9 bases. This CDR3 has 14 residues. The germline V gene has CDR1 LNHDA and CDR2 SQIVND (reference sequence). The V gene end was trimmed by 10 bases and the J gene end by 6 bases; junction bases not matched to a gene: 10. CDR3: CATRGRGGANEQFF. CDR3 bases: TGTGCCACAAGAGGTCGCGGGGGGGCCAATGAGCAGTTCTTC.

The chain joins TRBV19 to TRBJ1-5, with D hard to call. The germline V and J ends were trimmed by 7 bases and 5 bases, with 9 bases remaining between them. Looked up from germline, CDR1 is LNHDA and CDR2 is SQIVND (reference sequence). There are 12 residues in the CDR3. CDR3 nucleotides: TGTGCCAGTAACGGGCAATATCAGCCCCAGCATTTT. Amino acid sequence: CASNGQYQPQHF. Drawing the rest from reference TRBV19 and TRBJ1-5, the complete variable domain is DGGITQSPKYLFRKEGQNVTLSCEQNLNHDAMYWYRQDPGQGLRLIYYSQIVNDFQKGDIAEGYSVSREKKESFPLTVTSAQKNPTAFYLCASNGQYQPQHFGDGTRLSIL.

The CDR3 region has the DNA TGTGCCAGCAGTCGGGGACGGAACACTGAAGCTTTCTTT. Amino acids: CASSRGRNTEAFF. The rearrangement uses TRBV6-5 and TRBJ1-1; possibly TRBD1 for D (5 bases). Trimming removed 5 bases at V and 1 base at J, with 8 bases between. The germline V gene encodes CDR1 MNHEY and CDR2 SVGAGI. CDR3 length: 13 amino acids.

The chain has TRBV19 and TRBJ1-2; D may be TRBD1 (5 bases). The length of the CDR3 is 15 residues. Germline V gives CDR1 LNHDA, CDR2 SQIVND (reference sequence). The germline V and J ends were trimmed by 0 bases and 8 bases, with 16 bases remaining between them. Written as DNA, the CDR3 is TGTGCCAGTAGTATAGATGGAGAAGGGACTGGGGGCTACACCTTC. It yields the protein CASSIDGEGTGGYTF.

The chain links TRBV6-6 to TRBJ1-2; TRBD1 agrees at 10 bases. The CDR3 length is 15 residues. Germline V lookup: CDR1 MNHNY, CDR2 SVGAGI (reference sequence). The junction had 6 bases not matched to a gene; V was cut back by 0 bases and J by 8 bases. The CDR3 bases are TGTGCCAGCAGTTACTCAGAGGGACAGGGGATCGGCTACACCTTC. It codes for CASSYSEGQGIGYTF.

The chain has TRBV19 and TRBJ2-5; tentatively, D is TRBD1 or TRBD2 (5 bases each). Deletions cut 3 bases from V and 5 bases from J, with 16 bases between. Germline CDR1 and CDR2: LNHDA and SQIVND (reference sequence). CDR3 length: 15 amino acids. CDR3 residues: CASSIYEGRAETQYF. The CDR3 DNA follows: TGTGCCAGTAGTATCTATGAGGGGCGCGCGGAGACCCAGTACTTC.

The genes are TRBV4-3 and TRBJ2-2, with 10 bases matching TRBD2. V lost 7 bases and J lost 5; bases outside the gene matches: 7. The length of the CDR3 is 15 residues. Germline CDR1 is LGHNA and CDR2 is YSLEER. The CDR3 nucleotides are TGCGCCAGCAAGAGCGGGGGGGCGGAAACCGGGGAGCTGTTTTTT. It specifies CASKSGGAETGELFF.

Only one count was recorded for this clone. The genes are TRBV21-1 and TRBJ2-7; TRBD1, the table's D call, lacks a check against the DNA. TRBV21-1 is described as a pseudogene. The CDR3 length is 15 residues. Written as DNA, the CDR3 is TGTGCCAGCAGCAAAGCTGCCAGGCTGACCTACGAGCAGTACTTC. Protein sequence: CASSKAARLTYEQYF.

This rearrangement joins TRBV28 to TRBJ2-3; the D gene is possibly TRBD1 (6 bases). Germline loops: CDR1 MDHEN, CDR2 SYDVKM. V lost 9 bases to trimming and J lost 3 bases, with 22 bases between them. The CDR3 has 16 amino acids. The DNA for the CDR3 is TGTGCCAGTAGCTTCGGGTGGGCAGGGGCTACAGATACGCAGTATTTT. Translated, it gives CASSFGWAGATDTQYF.

The chain recombines TRBV4-1 with TRBJ2-2; TRBD2 agrees at 8 bases. With V trimmed by 0 bases and J by 12 bases, 9 bases remained unmatched. The CDR3 is 15 amino acids. Germline V gene data show CDR1 as MGHRA and CDR2 as YSYEKL. As DNA, the CDR3 is TGCGCCAGCAGCCAAGAAGGTAGCGGGACTATAAAGCTGTTTTTT. Translated: CASSQEGSGTIKLFF.

This sequence joins TRBV7-9 and TRBJ1-1; TRBD1 agrees at 7 bases. V dropped 5 bases and J dropped 8; count of bases not matched to a gene: 8. The length of the CDR3 is 13 residues. CDR1 and CDR2 from the germline V gene are SEHNR and FQNEAQ (reference sequence). CDR3 loop: CASSLGQDLEAFF. CDR3 sequence (DNA): TGTGCCAGCAGCCTTGGACAGGACCTCGAAGCTTTCTTT. Full variable domain (outside the CDR3, taken from reference TRBV7-9 and TRBJ1-1): DTGVSQNPRHKITKRGQNVTFRCDPISEHNRLYWYRQTLGQGPEFLTYFQNEAQLEKSRLLSDRFSAERPKGSFSTLEIQRTEQGDSAMYLCASSLGQDLEAFFGQGTRLTVV.

This chain links TRBV30 with TRBJ1-2; D is ambiguous. V lost 3 bases to trimming and J lost 4 bases, with 18 bases between them. Germline loops: CDR1 GTSNPN, CDR2 SVGIG (reference sequence). This CDR3 has 15 residues. As DNA, the CDR3 is TGTGCCTGGAGAGCCGTTTCCTCTCGGAGCTATGGCTACACCTTC. This sequence encodes CAWRAVSSRSYGYTF.

The chain links TRBV7-2 to TRBJ2-5, with 7 bases identical to TRBD2. With V trimmed by 1 base and J by 4 bases, 3 bases remained unmatched. Germline V gene lookup returns CDR1 SGHTA and CDR2 FQGNSA. The length of the CDR3 is 14 residues. The CDR3 here is CASSLGLAAETQYF. CDR3 sequence (DNA): TGTGCCAGCAGCTTAGGGCTAGCGGCAGAGACCCAGTACTTC.

The sample holds one count of this clone. The gene calls are TRBV7-2 and TRBJ1-5; maybe TRBD1 (5 bases). The CDR3 loop spans 15 amino acids. Trimming removed 5 bases from V and 4 bases from J, with 15 bases in between. In germline, CDR1 is SGHTA, CDR2 FQGNSA. CDR3 coding DNA: TGTGCCAGCAGCCTAATCTCTGGGGCAAATCAGCCCCAGCATTTT. It codes for CASSLISGANQPQHF.

This chain joins TRBV5-6 and TRBJ1-1, with TRBD1 matching 10 bases. V lost 1 base to trimming and J lost 6 bases; unmatched junction nucleotides: 9. The CDR3 runs to 16 residues. Germline CDR1 is SGHDT and CDR2 is YYEEEE. The CDR3 sequence: CASSLMTGGLLAEAFF. CDR3 coding DNA: TGTGCCAGCAGCTTGATGACAGGGGGCCTTTTGGCTGAAGCTTTCTTT.

The chain has TRBV30 and TRBJ2-2; 8 bases are shared with TRBD1. Germline loops: CDR1 GTSNPN, CDR2 SVGIG (reference sequence). CDR3 size: 16 residues. The J segment lost 6 bases and the V segment lost 1 base, leaving 10 bases of the junction unmatched. CDR3 protein: CAWSEGTGGKAGELFF. CDR3 DNA sequence: TGTGCCTGGAGTGAAGGCACAGGGGGAAAGGCCGGGGAGCTGTTTTTT.

The chain carries TRBV12-3 or TRBV12-4 and TRBJ1-4; D gene uncertain. The length of the CDR3 is 12 residues. With 6 bases removed from V and 8 bases from J, the gap between germline ends came to 10 bases. This CDR3 is CASSRTQEKLFF. DNA for the CDR3: TGTGCCAGCAGCCGAACGCAGGAAAAACTGTTTTTT.

V usage is TRBV19 and J usage is TRBJ1-1, with D perhaps matching TRBD1 (6 bases). The CDR3 is made up of 15 amino acids. V was pared by 1 base and J by 5 bases, with 14 bases between. Germline V lookup: CDR1 LNHDA, CDR2 SQIVND (reference sequence). The CDR3 protein is CASSIGGGARTEAFF. Here the CDR3 DNA reads TGTGCCAGTAGTATAGGCGGGGGGGCGCGGACTGAAGCTTTCTTT.

The V and J genes are TRBV21-1 and TRBJ2-1; the D segment call TRBD1 is taken from the table without a DNA check. TRBV21-1 is a pseudogene segment. This CDR3 is built from 14 residues. DNA of the CDR3: TGTGCCAGCAGCCCTACAGGGGCGCATAATGAGCAGTTCTTC. It is translated as CASSPTGAHNEQFF.

The chain has TRBV19 and TRBJ1-2; possibly TRBD1 for D (6 bases). With 9 bases removed from V and 9 bases from J, the gap between germline ends came to 17 bases. Germline CDR1 and CDR2: LNHDA and SQIVND (reference sequence). This CDR3 is 12 amino acids long. Here the CDR3 reads CASSGTLYSYTF. DNA of the CDR3: TGTGCCAGCTCCGGGACACTTTATAGCTACACCTTC.

This clone was seen once. V gene TRBV2 combines with J gene TRBJ2-7; D uncertain. V dropped 5 bases and J dropped 6 bases, with 20 bases sitting between them. Germline-derived CDR1 and CDR2 are SNHLY and FYNNEI. There are 15 residues in the CDR3. CDR3 region: CASSSTYGPTLEQYF. The CDR3 region has the DNA TGTGCCAGCAGTTCTACTTATGGACCCACCCTCGAGCAGTACTTC. Complete variable domain (other parts from reference TRBV2 and TRBJ2-7): EPEVTQTPSHQVTQMGQEVILRCVPISNHLYFYWYRQILGQKVEFLVSFYNNEISEKSEIFDDQFSVERPDGSNFTLKIRSTKLEDSAMYFCASSSTYGPTLEQYFGPGTRLTVT.

This clone was seen more than once but under ten times. This chain uses TRBV4-1 with TRBJ1-5; D may be TRBD1 (5 bases). Trimming stripped 1 base from V and 6 bases from J, with 19 bases between. Germline lookup yields CDR1 MGHRA and CDR2 YSYEKL. The CDR3 totals 17 residues. The CDR3 loop is CASSQVDMGMVSQPQHF. CDR3 in DNA: TGCGCCAGCAGCCAAGTGGACATGGGGATGGTAAGTCAGCCCCAGCATTTT.

The gene calls are TRBV13 and TRBJ2-7, with 8 bases that match TRBD1. V shed 5 bases and J 6 bases; nucleotides not matched to a gene: 9. CDR1 and CDR2 (germline): PRHDT, FYEKMQ (reference sequence). The CDR3 has 14 amino acids. The DNA of the CDR3 is TGTGCCAGCAGCCTCAGGACAGGGCCGGGCGAGCAGTACTTC. It encodes CASSLRTGPGEQYF.

In this sample, this clone turned up once. The chain is built from TRBV4-3 and TRBJ1-2; the D gene is possibly TRBD1 (5 bases). CDR1 LGHNA and CDR2 YSLEER come from the germline V gene. The CDR3 loop spans 15 amino acids. Trimming shortened V by 5 bases and J by 4 bases, and 17 bases separated the two germline ends. The CDR3, as DNA: TGCGCCAGCAGCGCTTCCAGGGACCTTAGCTATGGCTACACCTTC. Its translation: CASSASRDLSYGYTF.

V usage is TRBV4-3 and J usage is TRBJ2-3; 9 bases agree with TRBD2. The CDR3 is 20 amino acids. Germline V gene sequence: CDR1 LGHNA, CDR2 YSLEER. V lost 0 bases to trimming and J lost 2 bases; unmatched junction nucleotides: 15. In DNA, the CDR3 is TGCGCCAGCAGCCAAGATGTCAATTGGGTCAGCGGGGGGACCACAGATACGCAGTATTTT. As protein: CASSQDVNWVSGGTTDTQYF.

CDR3 loop: CASSIFARDSYNEQFF. CDR3 nucleotides: TGTGCCAGTAGTATATTTGCTCGGGACAGTTACAATGAGCAGTTCTTC. The chain employs TRBV19 and TRBJ2-1, with 7 bases aligning to TRBD1. After removal of 2 bases from V and 4 bases from J, the junction contained 8 bases not matched to a gene. CDR3 size: 16 residues. The germline gives CDR1 LNHDA, CDR2 SQIVND (reference sequence).

The V call is TRBV5-6, the J call TRBJ2-7; D is undetermined. The length of the CDR3 is 11 residues. Trimming left V 0 bases short and J 4 bases short, with 2 bases between. Germline V CDR1 and CDR2: SGHDT, YYEEEE. CDR3 loop: CASSLGYEQYF. The CDR3 DNA sequence: TGTGCCAGCAGCTTGGGATACGAGCAGTACTTC. The full variable domain, rest sourced from reference TRBV5-6 and TRBJ2-7, is DAGVTQSPTHLIKTRGQQVTLRCSPKSGHDTVSWYQQALGQGPQFIFQYYEEEERQRGNFPDRFSGHQFPNYSSELNVNALLLGDSALYLCASSLGYEQYFGPGTRLTVT.

This chain links TRBV6-4 with TRBJ1-1; unclear D gene. Germline V CDR1 and CDR2: MRHNA, SNTAGT. CDR3 length equals 13 residues. Deletions cut 0 bases from V and 2 bases from J, with 4 bases between. In DNA, the CDR3 is TGTGCCAGCAGTGACTCGGACAACACTGAAGCTTTCTTT. It yields the protein CASSDSDNTEAFF.

This sequence joins TRBV27 and TRBJ2-7; no definite D call. With 2 bases removed from V and 2 bases from J, the gap between germline ends came to 7 bases. The germline V gene encodes CDR1 MNHEY and CDR2 SMNVEV (reference sequence). The CDR3 runs 13 residues. The DNA for the CDR3 is TGTGCCAGCAGTTTAGTAAGCACCTACGAGCAGTACTTC. As protein: CASSLVSTYEQYF.

V is TRBV19 and J is TRBJ2-4; TRBD1 might be the D (6 bases). From germline, CDR1 is LNHDA and CDR2 SQIVND (reference sequence). The CDR3 contains 13 residues. With 6 bases removed from V and 4 bases from J, the gap between germline ends came to 10 bases. The CDR3, as DNA: TGTGCCAGTAGCCTACAGGGAAAAAACATTCAGTACTTC. It translates to CASSLQGKNIQYF.